This TCR beta chain came from a study of OX40 agonist ivuxolimab in advanced cancers. For the study at large: Earlier treatment with anti-PD-1, anti-PD-L1 or anti-CTLA-4 was permitted, and over 35% had received some.

V gave up 1 base and J gave up 5 bases, with 8 bases separating them. The CDR3 totals 14 residues. Germline CDR1 reads SGHAT; CDR2 reads FQDESV (reference sequence). Overall study findings and caveats: It was not determined which antigens were specifically recognized by the peripheral T cells that had undergone clonal expansion. Clones of CD4+ and CD8+ blood T cells grew by week 6 at doses of 0.1 to 3.0 mg/kg.

This clone was seen a few times. Its cognate antigen is unknown. Some clones are missing from TCRdb's copy, which holds only in-frame ones; the method was immunoSEQ multiplex PCR. The sample lists some 97,000 clones, roughly nine tenths seen once, with about 0.31% in the top ten. The chain couples TRBV11-1 to TRBJ2-2; D is undetermined. The TCR originated in an adult with an advanced solid tumor such as melanoma, head and neck, liver or kidney cancer. The sequenced sample was CD4+ or CD8+ T cells sorted from blood, obtained in a trial of the OX40 agonist ivuxolimab. As DNA, the CDR3 is TGTGCCAGCAGCTTAGATCGGTGGACCGGGGAGCTGTTTTTT. Amino acid sequence: CASSLDRWTGELFF.